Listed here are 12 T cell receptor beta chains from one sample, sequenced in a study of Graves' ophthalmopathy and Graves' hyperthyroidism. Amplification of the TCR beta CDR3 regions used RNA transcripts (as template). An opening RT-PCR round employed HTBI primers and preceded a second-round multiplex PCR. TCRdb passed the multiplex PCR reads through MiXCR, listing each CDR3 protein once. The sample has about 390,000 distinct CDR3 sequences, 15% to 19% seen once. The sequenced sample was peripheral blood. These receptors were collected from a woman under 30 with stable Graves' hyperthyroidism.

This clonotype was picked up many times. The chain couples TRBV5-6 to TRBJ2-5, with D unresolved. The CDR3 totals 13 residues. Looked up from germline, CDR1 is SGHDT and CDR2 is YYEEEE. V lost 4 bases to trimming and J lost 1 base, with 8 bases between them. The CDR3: CASSPPAQETQYF. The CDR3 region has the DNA TGTGCCAGCAGCCCGCCGGCCCAAGAGACCCAGTACTTC.

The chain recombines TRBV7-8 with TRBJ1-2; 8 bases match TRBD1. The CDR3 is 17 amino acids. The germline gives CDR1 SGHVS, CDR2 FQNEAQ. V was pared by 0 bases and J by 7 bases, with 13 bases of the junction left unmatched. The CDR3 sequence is CASSLARPLQGEFGYTF. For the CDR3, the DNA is TGTGCCAGCAGCTTAGCCAGGCCTCTACAGGGGGAATTTGGCTACACCTTC.

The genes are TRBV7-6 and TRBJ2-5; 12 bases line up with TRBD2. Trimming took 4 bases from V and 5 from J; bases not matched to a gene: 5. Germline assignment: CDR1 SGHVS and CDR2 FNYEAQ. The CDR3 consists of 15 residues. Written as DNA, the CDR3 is TGTGCCAGCAGCTGGGGGACTAGCGGGCTGGAGACCCAGTACTTC. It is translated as CASSWGTSGLETQYF.

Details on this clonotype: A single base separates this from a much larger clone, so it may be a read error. The DNA for the CDR3 is TGTGCCAGCAGTGTACAGCGGGGGGTCGGGGAGCTGTTTTTT. Translated, it gives CASSVQRGVGELFF. The rearrangement links TRBV6-1 to TRBJ2-2; TRBD2 matches 9 bases. CDR3 length equals 14 residues. V trimming: 4 bases; J trimming: 7 bases; junction bases outside the gene matches: 4. The germline V gene has CDR1 MNHNS and CDR2 SASEGT.

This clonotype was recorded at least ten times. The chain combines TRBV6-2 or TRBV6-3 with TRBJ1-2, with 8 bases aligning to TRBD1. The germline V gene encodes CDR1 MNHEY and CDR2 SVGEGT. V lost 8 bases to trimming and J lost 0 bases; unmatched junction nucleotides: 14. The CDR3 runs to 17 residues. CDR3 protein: CASATGTGAYPNYGYTF. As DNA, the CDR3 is TGTGCCAGCGCAACCGGGACAGGAGCTTACCCTAACTATGGCTACACCTTC.

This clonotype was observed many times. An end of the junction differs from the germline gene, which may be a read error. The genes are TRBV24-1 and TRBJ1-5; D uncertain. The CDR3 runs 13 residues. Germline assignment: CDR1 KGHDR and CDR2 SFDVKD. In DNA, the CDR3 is TGTGCCACCGGTGAACATAGCAATCAGCCCCAGCATTTT. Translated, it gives CATGEHSNQPQHF.

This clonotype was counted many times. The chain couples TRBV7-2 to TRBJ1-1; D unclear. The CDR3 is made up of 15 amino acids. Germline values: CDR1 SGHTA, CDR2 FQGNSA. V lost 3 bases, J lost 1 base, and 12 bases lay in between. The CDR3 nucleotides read TGTGCCAGCAGCTTTATGACGGTCTCGAACACTGAAGCTTTCTTT. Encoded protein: CASSFMTVSNTEAFF.

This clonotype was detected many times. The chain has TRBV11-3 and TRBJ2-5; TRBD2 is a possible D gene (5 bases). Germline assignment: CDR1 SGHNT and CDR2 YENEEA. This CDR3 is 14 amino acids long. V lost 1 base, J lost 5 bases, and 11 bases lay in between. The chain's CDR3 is CASSLGPGSETQYF. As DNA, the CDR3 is TGTGCCAGCAGCTTAGGGCCGGGATCGGAGACCCAGTACTTC.

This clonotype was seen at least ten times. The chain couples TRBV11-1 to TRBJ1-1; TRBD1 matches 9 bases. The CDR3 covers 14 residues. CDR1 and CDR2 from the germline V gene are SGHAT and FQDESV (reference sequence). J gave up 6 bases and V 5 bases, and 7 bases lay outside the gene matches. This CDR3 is CASSRRDRAAEAFF. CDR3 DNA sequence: TGTGCCAGCAGCCGCCGGGACAGGGCGGCTGAAGCTTTCTTT. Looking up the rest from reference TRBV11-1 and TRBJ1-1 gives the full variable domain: EAEVAQSPRYKITEKSQAVAFWCDPISGHATLYWYRQILGQGPELLVQFQDESVVDDSQLPKDRFSAERLKGVDSTLKIQPAELGDSAMYLCASSRRDRAAEAFFGQGTRLTVV.

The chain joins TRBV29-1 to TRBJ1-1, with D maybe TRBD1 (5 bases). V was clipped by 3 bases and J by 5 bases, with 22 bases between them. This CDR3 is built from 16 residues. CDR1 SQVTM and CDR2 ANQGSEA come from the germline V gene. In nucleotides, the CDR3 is TGCAGCGTTGAGAGAGGGGCGCCTATGAAAAAGACTGAAGCTTTCTTT. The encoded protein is CSVERGAPMKKTEAFF.

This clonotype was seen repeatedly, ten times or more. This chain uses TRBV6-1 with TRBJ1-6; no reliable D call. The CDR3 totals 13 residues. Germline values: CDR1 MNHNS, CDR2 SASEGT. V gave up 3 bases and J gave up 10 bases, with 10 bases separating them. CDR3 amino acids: CASSDGRGSPLHF. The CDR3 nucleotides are TGTGCCAGCAGTGATGGACGAGGCTCACCCCTCCACTTT.

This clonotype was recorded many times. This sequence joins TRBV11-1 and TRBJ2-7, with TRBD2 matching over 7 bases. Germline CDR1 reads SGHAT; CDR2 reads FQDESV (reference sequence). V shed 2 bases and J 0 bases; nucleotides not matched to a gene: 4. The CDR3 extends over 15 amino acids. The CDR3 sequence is CASSLFAGDSYEQYF. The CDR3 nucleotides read TGTGCCAGCAGCTTATTCGCGGGGGACTCCTACGAGCAGTACTTC.